This TCR beta chain comes out of a study of blood T cell repertoires in COVID-19. Study information: Some COVID-19 samples were acute and others convalescent; all came from the United States, Italy and Spain. Sources were T cells, B-cell-depleted T cells, or PBMCs; the material itself was cDNA or gDNA.

Original processing methods: Reference gene primer amplification yielded estimated nucleated cell counts. Sequencing used immunoSEQ multiplex PCR; TCRdb keeps in-frame clones, though not all of them. V and J calls and clone size are copied from that table; D and trimming were computed from the DNA. The repertoire has about 190,000 clones, around 85% of them found once; the top ten carry approximately 15%. This clone has only one observation. The CDR3 is 20 residues long. Trimming took 0 bases from V and 0 from J, leaving 21 bases between them. CDR1 and CDR2 from the germline V gene are LNHDA and SQIVND (reference sequence).

The TCR was taken from a man aged 45-65 years who had recovered from COVID-19. Input material: peripheral blood. The rearrangement uses TRBV19 and TRBJ2-1; unclear D gene. The CDR3, as DNA: TGTGCCAGTAGTATAGAGGTCTCCGGCGGTATTTTGGGCTCCTACAATGAGCAGTTCTTC. As protein: CASSIEVSGGILGSYNEQFF.